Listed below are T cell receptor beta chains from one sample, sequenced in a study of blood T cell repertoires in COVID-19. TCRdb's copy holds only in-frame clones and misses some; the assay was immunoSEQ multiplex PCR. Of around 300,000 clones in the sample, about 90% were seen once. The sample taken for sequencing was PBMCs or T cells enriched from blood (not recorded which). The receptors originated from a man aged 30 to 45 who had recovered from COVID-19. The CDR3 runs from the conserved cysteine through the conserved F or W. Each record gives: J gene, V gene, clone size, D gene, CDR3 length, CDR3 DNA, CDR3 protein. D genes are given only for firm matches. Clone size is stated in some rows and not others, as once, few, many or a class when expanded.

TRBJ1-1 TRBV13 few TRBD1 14 TGTGCCAGCAGCTTGCACAGGGGTGGCACTGAAGCTTTCTTT CASSLHRGGTEAFF
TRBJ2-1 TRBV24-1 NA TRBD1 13 TGTGCCACCGGAACAGGGGTGTACAATGAGCAGTTCTTC CATGTGVYNEQFF
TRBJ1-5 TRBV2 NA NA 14 TGTGCCAGCAGTGAACTCTCTCGGGATCAGCCCCAGCATTTT CASSELSRDQPQHF
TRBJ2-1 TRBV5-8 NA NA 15 TGTGCCAGCAGCTTAGGCCAGGGCTCCTACAATGAGCAGTTCTTC CASSLGQGSYNEQFF
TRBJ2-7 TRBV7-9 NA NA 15 TGTGCCAGCAGTGAGAAATGGGGGGGCTTAGACGAGCAGTACTTC CASSEKWGGLDEQYF
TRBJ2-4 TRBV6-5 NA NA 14 TGTGCCAGCAGGCTGGGGGCAGGGGATGTTTTTTCGTACTTC CASRLGAGDVFSYF
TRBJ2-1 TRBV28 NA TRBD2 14 TGTGCCAGCAGTTTCACGGGGGGATCCAATGAGCAGTTCTTC CASSFTGGSNEQFF
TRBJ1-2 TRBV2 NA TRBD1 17 TGTGCCAGCAGGGACCAGGCCCGACAGGGAGGCTTGGATGGCTACACCTTC CASRDQARQGGLDGYTF
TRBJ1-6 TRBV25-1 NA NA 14 TGTGCCAGCAGTACCGGGGGATATAATTCACCCCTCCACTTT CASSTGGYNSPLHF
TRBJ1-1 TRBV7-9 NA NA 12 TGTGCCAGCAGCTACGGGACTCGCGAGGCTTTCTTT CASSYGTREAFF
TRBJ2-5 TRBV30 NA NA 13 TGTGCCTGGAAAGGGACACTTCAAGAGACCCAGTACTTC CAWKGTLQETQYF
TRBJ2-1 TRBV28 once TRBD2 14 TGTGCCAGCAGTTGGTCGGGGGGGCCGAATGAGCAGTTCTTC CASSWSGGPNEQFF
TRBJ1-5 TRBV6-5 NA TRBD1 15 TGTGCCAGCAGTCCAGGACAGGGAAGCCGTCAGCCCCAGCATTTT CASSPGQGSRQPQHF
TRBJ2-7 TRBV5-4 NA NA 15 TGTGCCAGCACCTTTATGGGGCAGGGATCCAGCGAGCAGTACTTC CASTFMGQGSSEQYF
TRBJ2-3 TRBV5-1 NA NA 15 TGCGCCAGCAGCTTGGCTGCGGTCGGGTGGGATACGCAGTATTTT CASSLAAVGWDTQYF
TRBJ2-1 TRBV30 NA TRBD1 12 TGTGCCTGGGGGGAGGGACAGGGGGAGCAGTTCTTC CAWGEGQGEQFF
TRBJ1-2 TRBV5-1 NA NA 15 TGCGCCAGCAGCTTGGGTCACAGGGATGGCTATGGCTACACCTTC CASSLGHRDGYGYTF
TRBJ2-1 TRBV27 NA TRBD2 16 TGTGCCAGCAGTTTGGCTAGCGGGGGGGCCAACAATGAGCAGTTCTTC CASSLASGGANNEQFF
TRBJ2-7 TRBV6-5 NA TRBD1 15 TGTGTTTGTCTTCCGTGGGGACAGGGTCGTTTCGAGCAGTACTTC CVCLPWGQGRFEQYF
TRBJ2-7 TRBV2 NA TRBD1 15 TGTGCCAGCAGGGAAGGAGACAGGGGCCTGGACGAGCAGTACTTC CASREGDRGLDEQYF
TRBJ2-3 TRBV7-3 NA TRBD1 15 TGTGCCAGCAGCCCCGGACAGGGGACCACAGATACGCAGTATTTT CASSPGQGTTDTQYF
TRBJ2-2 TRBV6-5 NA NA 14 TGTGCCAGCAGTAACAGGGTCGGCACCGGGGAGCTGTTTTTT CASSNRVGTGELFF
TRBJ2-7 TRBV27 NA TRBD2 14 TGTGCCAGCAGTTTATCGTTGGGAGGGCCCGAGCAGTACTTC CASSLSLGGPEQYF
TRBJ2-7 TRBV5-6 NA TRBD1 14 TGTGCCAGCTTCTGGACAGGGGGCGCCTACGAGCAGTACTTC CASFWTGGAYEQYF
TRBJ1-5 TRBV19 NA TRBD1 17 TGTGCCAGTAGTATTGAGACAGGGGCCGTTCGAAATCAGCCCCAGCATTTT CASSIETGAVRNQPQHF
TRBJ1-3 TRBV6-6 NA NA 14 TGTGCCAGCAGTTACCAGGGTCTTGGGAACACCATATATTTT CASSYQGLGNTIYF
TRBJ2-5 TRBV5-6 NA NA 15 TGTGCCAGCAGCTTGGCGGGACACGGTAAAGAGACCCAGTACTTC CASSLAGHGKETQYF